The 23 T cell receptor beta chains in this list originate from one sample, sequenced in a study of early T cells in non-severe SARS-CoV-2 infection. MiXCR was run by TCRdb on the 5' RACE reads, yielding one entry per CDR3 protein. This table holds 25,000 to 30,000 distinct CDR3 sequences, about 4.5% found once. Sequenced input: whole blood. The receptor source for this set is an adult who was a healthcare worker with PCR-confirmed SARS-CoV-2 infection or an uninfected control (not recorded which).

This clonotype has ten or more counts. V gene TRBV4-2 combines with J gene TRBJ2-3; 8 nucleotides align to TRBD2. Germline V CDR1 and CDR2: LGHNA, YNFKEQ. Trimming removed 2 bases from V and 3 bases from J; junction bases left unmatched: 1. This CDR3 has 14 amino acids. CDR3 residues: CASSQRLATDTQYF. In nucleotides, the CDR3 is TGTGCCAGCAGCCAACGACTAGCGACAGATACGCAGTATTTT.

This clonotype has at least ten counts. V and J are TRBV7-2 and TRBJ1-1; D not resolved. The CDR3 is 14 residues long. V was trimmed by 2 bases and J by 3 bases, leaving 10 bases between them. Germline lookup yields CDR1 SGHTA and CDR2 FQGNSA. The CDR3 DNA follows: TGTGCCAGCAGCTTATCGGCGGGTTACACTGAAGCTTTCTTT. It is translated as CASSLSAGYTEAFF.

At least ten counts were recorded for this clonotype. At one boundary the junction diverges from the germline segment, which might be a read error. The chain carries TRBV11-2 and TRBJ1-2; D unclear. The CDR3 is made up of 11 amino acids. Germline CDR1 and CDR2: SGHAT and FQNNGV. The CDR3 DNA is TGTGCCAGCAGTTCCGGTCCTACCCTGCTCTTC. This codes for CASSSGPTLLF.

This clonotype was seen repeatedly, ten times or more. The CDR3 reads CASRKGFLNSPLHF. CDR3 bases: TGCGCCAGCAGGAAGGGATTCTTAAATTCACCCCTCCACTTT. The rearrangement uses TRBV4-1 and TRBJ1-6; the D is unclear. In germline, CDR1 is MGHRA, CDR2 YSYEKL. This CDR3 spans 14 amino acids. The V end was cut by 6 bases, the J end by 7 bases, with 13 bases between.

This clonotype came up many times. The rearrangement joins TRBV7-3 to TRBJ2-1, with 10 bases that match TRBD2. J gave up 8 bases and V 5 bases, and 9 bases lay outside the gene matches. The CDR3 length is 15 residues. Germline V lookup: CDR1 SGHTA, CDR2 FQGTGA. CDR3: CASSPSLAGADEQFF. For the CDR3, the DNA is TGTGCCAGCAGCCCATCCCTAGCGGGAGCAGATGAGCAGTTCTTC.

This clonotype was seen many times. V is TRBV7-2 and J is TRBJ2-7; D possibly corresponds to TRBD2 (5 bases). CDR1 is SGHTA, CDR2 FQGNSA, per germline. The CDR3 spans 14 residues. Trimming took off 5 bases at V and 3 bases at J, with 14 bases between the two ends. The CDR3 loop is CASSLGRDGYEQYF. The CDR3 bases are TGTGCCAGCAGCCTCGGTCGGGATGGCTACGAGCAGTACTTC.

This clonotype occurred many times. V and J are TRBV5-4 and TRBJ2-3; D remains unclear. Germline lookup yields CDR1 SGHNT and CDR2 YYREEE (reference sequence). The CDR3 sequence is 15 residues long. The ends were cut back, 4 bases at V and 4 bases at J, with 16 bases in the middle. The CDR3 coding sequence is TGTGCCAGCAGCATTGGGTCTAGAGGTGCAGATACGCAGTATTTT. It yields the protein CASSIGSRGADTQYF. Full variable domain (missing parts from reference TRBV5-4 and TRBJ2-3): ETGVTQSPTHLIKTRGQQVTLRCSSQSGHNTVSWYQQALGQGPQFIFQYYREEENGRGNFPPRFSGLQFPNYSSELNVNALELDDSALYLCASSIGSRGADTQYFGPGTRLTVL.

This clonotype was counted at least ten times. The rearrangement joins TRBV5-1 to TRBJ2-5; D might be TRBD1 (6 bases). Germline assignment: CDR1 SGHRS and CDR2 YFSETQ. The CDR3 length is 16 residues. Trimming took 4 bases from V and 0 from J, leaving 16 bases between them. Here the CDR3 DNA reads TGCGCCAGCAGCCCGGTTCCAGGGGTGAACCAAGAGACCCAGTACTTC. Its translation is CASSPVPGVNQETQYF. Combining the CDR3 with reference TRBV5-1 and TRBJ2-5 gives the whole variable domain KAGVTQTPRYLIKTRGQQVTLSCSPISGHRSVSWYQQTPGQGLQFLFEYFSETQRNKGNFPGRFSGRQFSNSRSEMNVSTLELGDSALYLCASSPVPGVNQETQYFGPGTRLLVL.

Only a few counts were recorded for this clonotype. The CDR3 sequence is CASSPPGPNEKLFF. The CDR3 nucleotides are TGTGCCAGCTCACCGCCGGGACCTAATGAAAAACTGTTTTTT. V gene TRBV18 combines with J gene TRBJ1-4; maybe TRBD1 (5 bases). Looked up from germline, CDR1 is KGHSH and CDR2 is LQKENI. Deletions cut 3 bases from V and 3 bases from J, with 8 bases between. This CDR3 contains 14 residues.

The table lists this clonotype with many counts. V usage is TRBV20-1 and J usage is TRBJ2-3, with a tentative D call TRBD2 (6 bases). This CDR3 comprises 15 residues. Trimming stripped 4 bases from V and 3 bases from J, with 17 bases between. From germline, CDR1 is DFQATT and CDR2 SNEGSKA (reference sequence). This chain's CDR3 is CSATVDGRGTDTQYF. DNA of the CDR3: TGCAGTGCTACCGTGGACGGGAGAGGTACAGATACGCAGTATTTT.

This chain joins TRBV2 and TRBJ2-1; D not resolved. CDR1 is SNHLY, CDR2 FYNNEI, per germline. The CDR3 loop spans 11 amino acids. Trimming left V 8 bases short and J 6 bases short, with 8 bases between. The CDR3 here is CASGSGNEQFF. The CDR3, as DNA: TGTGCCAGCGGAAGTGGCAATGAGCAGTTCTTC.

The table lists this clonotype with many counts. V usage is TRBV11-2 and J usage is TRBJ2-1; 8 bases are a match to TRBD2. Germline V CDR1 and CDR2: SGHAT, FQNNGV. The CDR3 extends over 18 amino acids. With 5 bases clipped from V and 1 base from J, the junction kept 13 bases outside the gene matches. As DNA, the CDR3 is TGTGCCAGCAGCCCCCGACTGGGCGGGGGGAAGTCCTACAATGAGCAGTTCTTC. It yields the protein CASSPRLGGGKSYNEQFF.

This clonotype was seen at least ten times. The genes are TRBV28 and TRBJ2-7, with D maybe TRBD2 (9 bases). With 8 bases removed from V and 7 bases from J, the gap between germline ends came to 21 bases. The CDR3 runs to 14 residues. CDR1 and CDR2 (germline): MDHEN, SYDVKM. CDR3 DNA sequence: TGTGCCAGCGGAACTGCTAGCGGGACAGGAGAGCAGTACTTC. Protein product: CASGTASGTGEQYF.

The rearrangement uses TRBV24-1 and TRBJ2-1; TRBD2 matches 14 bases. Trimming at V came to 5 bases and at J to 5 bases, leaving 4 bases not matched to a gene. The CDR3 has 16 amino acids. Germline CDR1 reads KGHDR; CDR2 reads SFDVKD. The CDR3: CATSAPGLAGDNEQFF. The CDR3 DNA is TGTGCCACCAGTGCTCCGGGACTAGCGGGAGACAATGAGCAGTTCTTC.

This clonotype was recorded at least ten times. This chain connects TRBV15 to TRBJ2-3; a possible D gene is TRBD2 (6 bases). Per germline, CDR1 LNHNV and CDR2 YYDKDF (reference sequence). The CDR3 sequence is 14 residues long. The V and J ends lost 3 bases and 0 bases respectively, with 7 bases between them. CDR3 sequence: CATSRRGSTDTQYF. The CDR3 nucleotides are TGTGCCACCAGCAGGCGGGGAAGCACAGATACGCAGTATTTT. The full variable domain, completed using reference TRBV15 and TRBJ2-3, is DAMVIQNPRYQVTQFGKPVTLSCSQTLNHNVMYWYQQKSSQAPKLLFHYYDKDFNNEADTPDNFQSRRPNTSFCFLDIRSPGLGDTAMYLCATSRRGSTDTQYFGPGTRLTVL.

This rearrangement joins TRBV7-9 to TRBJ1-2; no clear D gene. The CDR3 is 13 residues long. Germline CDR1 and CDR2: SEHNR and FQNEAQ (reference sequence). V lost 3 bases and J 4 bases, leaving 9 bases between the germline ends. The CDR3 sequence: CASSLMASYGYTF. Here the CDR3 DNA reads TGTGCCAGCAGCTTGATGGCAAGCTATGGCTACACCTTC.

The sample holds a few counts of this clonotype. The chain couples TRBV6-2 or TRBV6-3 to TRBJ1-5; no definite D call. Germline lookup yields CDR1 MNHEY and CDR2 SVGEGT. The CDR3 is 14 residues long. With 2 bases removed from V and 7 bases from J, the gap between germline ends came to 12 bases. CDR3 coding DNA: TGTGCCAGCAGTTACGAAGAGGGAGTGCAGCCCCAGCATTTT. Its translation: CASSYEEGVQPQHF.

This clonotype was observed many times. CDR3 region: CASSPVPPTGINYGYTF. In nucleotides, the CDR3 is TGTGCCAGCTCACCAGTCCCTCCGACAGGGATCAACTATGGCTACACCTTC. V and J are TRBV18 and TRBJ1-2; 7 bases align to TRBD1. The CDR3 loop spans 17 amino acids. In germline, CDR1 is KGHSH, CDR2 LQKENI. Germline trimming cut 2 bases from V and 2 bases from J; bases unmatched to any gene: 11. The complete variable domain, with remaining parts taken from reference TRBV18 and TRBJ1-2, reads NAGVMQNPRHLVRRRGQEARLRCSPMKGHSHVYWYRQLPEEGLKFMVYLQKENIIDESGMPKERFSAEFPKEGPSILRIQQVVRGDSAAYFCASSPVPPTGINYGYTFGSGTRLTVV.

This clonotype occurred many times. The chain joins TRBV7-8 to TRBJ2-7; TRBD1 aligns across 9 bases. The CDR3 totals 15 residues. The V gene's germline CDR1 is SGHVS and CDR2 FQNEAQ. V dropped 3 bases and J dropped 1; count of bases not matched to a gene: 4. CDR3 DNA sequence: TGTGCCAGCAGCTTGGGACAGGGTCCTTCCTACGAGCAGTACTTC. This gives the protein CASSLGQGPSYEQYF.

The rearrangement links TRBV6-6 to TRBJ1-2; D not certain. The germline V and J ends were trimmed by 0 bases and 5 bases, with 10 bases remaining between them. The CDR3 length is 14 residues. Germline V gives CDR1 MNHNY, CDR2 SVGAGI (reference sequence). The CDR3 sequence: CASSYSRTSYGYTF. The CDR3 DNA reads TGTGCCAGCAGTTACTCGAGGACTTCTTATGGCTACACCTTC.

This clonotype has a count of ten or more. This chain links TRBV12-3 or TRBV12-4 with TRBJ2-7; D is undetermined. CDR3 length: 14 amino acids. V lost 3 bases and J 2 bases, leaving 11 bases between the germline ends. CDR3 in DNA: TGTGCCAGCAGTTTGGGCAGCCGACCCTACGAGCAGTACTTC. Protein product: CASSLGSRPYEQYF.

CDR3 DNA sequence: TGTGCCAGCAGTGAATTGGGAAATGAAAAACTGTTTTTT. Its translation is CASSELGNEKLFF. The chain recombines TRBV6-1 with TRBJ1-4; D gene ambiguous. The germline gives CDR1 MNHNS, CDR2 SASEGT. V shed 2 bases and J shed 5 bases, with 6 bases lying between them. This CDR3 comprises 13 residues.

The sample holds many counts of this clonotype. The chain combines TRBV7-2 with TRBJ1-1, with D possibly matching TRBD1 (6 bases). This CDR3 region has 13 residues. The V end was cut by 7 bases, the J end by 0 bases, with 9 bases between. Per the germline V gene, CDR1 is SGHTA and CDR2 is FQGNSA. The CDR3 sequence is CASTGQMNTEAFF. In DNA, the CDR3 is TGTGCCAGCACAGGACAGATGAACACTGAAGCTTTCTTT.